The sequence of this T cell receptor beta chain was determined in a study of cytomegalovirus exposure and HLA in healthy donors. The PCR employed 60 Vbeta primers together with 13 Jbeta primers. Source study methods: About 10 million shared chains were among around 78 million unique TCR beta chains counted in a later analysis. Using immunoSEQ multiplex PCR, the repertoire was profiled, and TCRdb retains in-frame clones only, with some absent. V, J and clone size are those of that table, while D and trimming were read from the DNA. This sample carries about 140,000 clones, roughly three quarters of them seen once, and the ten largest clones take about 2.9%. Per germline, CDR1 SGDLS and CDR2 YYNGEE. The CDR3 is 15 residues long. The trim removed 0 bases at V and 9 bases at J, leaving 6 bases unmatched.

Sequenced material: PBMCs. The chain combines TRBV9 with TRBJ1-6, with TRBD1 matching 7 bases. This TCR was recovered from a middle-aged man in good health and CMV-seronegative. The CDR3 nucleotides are TGTGCCAGCAGCGTAGATCGGGACAGACTTTCACCCCTCCACTTT. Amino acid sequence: CASSVDRDRLSPLHF.